A selection of T cell receptor beta chains follows, all from one sample in a study of cytomegalovirus exposure and HLA in healthy donors. This table comes from immunoSEQ multiplex PCR, and its TCRdb copy is limited to in-frame clones, with some not included. This table has approximately 100,000 clones, 79% appearing once. What was sequenced was PBMCs. These receptors came from a female donor in good health and CMV-seropositive. Each CDR3 is given with its conserved first and last residue. The order of the fields is D gene, clone size, J gene, V gene, CDR3 DNA, CDR3 protein. D genes are given only for firm matches. The size of a clone is reported for some rows only, either as once, few or many, or as a class for expanded clones.

d_call: TRBD1
clone_size: NA
j_call: TRBJ1-1
v_call: TRBV5-1
cdr3_nt: TGCGCCAGCAGCTTGGCGGCAGGGGGCGTGAACACTGAAGCTTTCTTT
cdr3_aa: CASSLAAGGVNTEAFF

d_call: NA
clone_size: once
j_call: TRBJ2-7
v_call: TRBV2
cdr3_nt: TGTGCCAGCAGTGAGGAGGGCCCGGGGGACGAGCAGTACTTC
cdr3_aa: CASSEEGPGDEQYF

d_call: TRBD1
clone_size: NA
j_call: TRBJ2-3
v_call: TRBV6-1
cdr3_nt: TGTGCCAGCAGTGAAGACAGGGGGTTCACAGATACGCAGTATTTT
cdr3_aa: CASSEDRGFTDTQYF

d_call: TRBD2
clone_size: NA
j_call: TRBJ2-1
v_call: TRBV7-6
cdr3_nt: TGTGCCAGCAGCGGACTTACCGGGACTAGCGGGGGGGTGCGTTTCCCCGAGCAGTTCTTC
cdr3_aa: CASSGLTGTSGGVRFPEQFF

d_call: TRBD1
clone_size: NA
j_call: TRBJ1-2
v_call: TRBV5-8
cdr3_nt: TGTGCCAGCAGCTTGGACCGGGACAGGGGGAATGGCTACACCTTC
cdr3_aa: CASSLDRDRGNGYTF

d_call: NA
clone_size: NA
j_call: TRBJ1-1
v_call: TRBV19
cdr3_nt: TGTGCCAGTAGTATTGGAGGGGCCAGGAACACTGAAGCTTTCTTT
cdr3_aa: CASSIGGARNTEAFF

d_call: TRBD1
clone_size: once
j_call: TRBJ1-4
v_call: TRBV9
cdr3_nt: TGTGCCAGCAGCGCCGCCCCCGGGACAGGGGGTATTGAAAAACTGTTTTTT
cdr3_aa: CASSAAPGTGGIEKLFF

d_call: NA
clone_size: NA
j_call: TRBJ2-7
v_call: TRBV5-1
cdr3_nt: TGCGCCAGCAGCTTGGGGGAGTACGAGCAGTACTTC
cdr3_aa: CASSLGEYEQYF

d_call: NA
clone_size: NA
j_call: TRBJ1-4
v_call: TRBV11-2
cdr3_nt: TGTGCCAGCAGCCCGGGGGGGACGTCGCCTTCTAATGAAAAACTGTTTTTT
cdr3_aa: CASSPGGTSPSNEKLFF

d_call: TRBD2
clone_size: once
j_call: TRBJ2-1
v_call: TRBV11-1
cdr3_nt: TGTGCCAGCAGCTTCTCGTCCGGGGGGAATCGTGAGCAGTTCTTC
cdr3_aa: CASSFSSGGNREQFF

d_call: TRBD1
clone_size: NA
j_call: TRBJ2-5
v_call: TRBV11-2
cdr3_nt: TGTGCCAGCAGCCTCCAGGACAGGGGTGGGGAGACCCAGTACTTC
cdr3_aa: CASSLQDRGGETQYF

d_call: TRBD2
clone_size: NA
j_call: TRBJ2-7
v_call: TRBV7-9
cdr3_nt: TGTGCCAGCAGCCGGACTAGCCGCGACGAGCAGTACTTC
cdr3_aa: CASSRTSRDEQYF

d_call: NA
clone_size: NA
j_call: TRBJ2-3
v_call: TRBV5-5
cdr3_nt: TGTGCCAGCAGCTTGGTGGCTTCTTCTCCTAGCACAGATACGCAGTATTTT
cdr3_aa: CASSLVASSPSTDTQYF

d_call: NA
clone_size: few
j_call: TRBJ1-2
v_call: TRBV6-4
cdr3_nt: TGTGCCAGCAGTGACTCCAGGGGAAATGGCTACACCTTC
cdr3_aa: CASSDSRGNGYTF

d_call: TRBD1
clone_size: NA
j_call: TRBJ2-7
v_call: TRBV5-1
cdr3_nt: TGCGCCAGCAGCTTGGGACAGGGCTCCTACGAGCAGTACTTC
cdr3_aa: CASSLGQGSYEQYF

d_call: TRBD1
clone_size: NA
j_call: TRBJ2-2
v_call: TRBV6-4
cdr3_nt: TGTGCCAGCAGTGCTCGGGACAGGGGGAACACCGGGGAGCTGTTTTTT
cdr3_aa: CASSARDRGNTGELFF

d_call: NA
clone_size: NA
j_call: TRBJ2-7
v_call: TRBV7-2
cdr3_nt: TGTGCCAGCAGCCAGGGGGGAGTCGTCTCCTACGAGCAGTACTTC
cdr3_aa: CASSQGGVVSYEQYF

d_call: NA
clone_size: NA
j_call: TRBJ1-2
v_call: TRBV6-5
cdr3_nt: TGTGCCAGCACTAAAGGACAGAACTATGGCTACACCTTC
cdr3_aa: CASTKGQNYGYTF

d_call: NA
clone_size: NA
j_call: TRBJ2-1
v_call: TRBV6-5
cdr3_nt: TGTGCCAGCAGCCACAAATCCGCCTACAATGAGCAGTTCTTC
cdr3_aa: CASSHKSAYNEQFF

d_call: TRBD2
clone_size: NA
j_call: TRBJ2-2
v_call: TRBV5-1
cdr3_nt: TGCGCCAGCAGCCACACTAGCGGGGGGGCCTCCTCCGGGGAGCTGTTTTTT
cdr3_aa: CASSHTSGGASSGELFF

d_call: TRBD1
clone_size: NA
j_call: TRBJ1-2
v_call: TRBV7-9
cdr3_nt: TGTGCCAGCATCGTGTCCGGGACAGGGGATTCCAATGGCTACACCTTC
cdr3_aa: CASIVSGTGDSNGYTF

d_call: TRBD1
clone_size: few
j_call: TRBJ1-1
v_call: TRBV7-9
cdr3_nt: TGTGCCAGCAGCCCCAGCTTGAGCTGGCCAGGGGGTACTGAAGCTTTCTTT
cdr3_aa: CASSPSLSWPGGTEAFF

d_call: TRBD2
clone_size: once
j_call: TRBJ2-3
v_call: TRBV6-1
cdr3_nt: TGTGCCAGCAGTGAACTGGGCGGGAGGGCCACGCCGTTAATGGATACGCAGTATTTT
cdr3_aa: CASSELGGRATPLMDTQYF

d_call: NA
clone_size: NA
j_call: TRBJ2-1
v_call: TRBV9
cdr3_nt: TGTGCCAGCAGCGTAGGAGGGGGAGGGCCGACCGTTGAGCAGTTCTTC
cdr3_aa: CASSVGGGGPTVEQFF

d_call: NA
clone_size: once
j_call: TRBJ2-7
v_call: TRBV12-5
cdr3_nt: TGTGCTAGTGGTTTGTTTACCTGGGGAGACGAGCAGTACTTC
cdr3_aa: CASGLFTWGDEQYF

d_call: TRBD1
clone_size: NA
j_call: TRBJ1-5
v_call: TRBV4-2
cdr3_nt: TGTGCCAGCAGCCAAGAGGGACAGGGTTTGGAGCCCCAGCATTTT
cdr3_aa: CASSQEGQGLEPQHF

d_call: NA
clone_size: NA
j_call: TRBJ1-1
v_call: TRBV30
cdr3_nt: TGTGCCTGGAGTGTAAGAGGGAACGCTGAAGCTTTCTTT
cdr3_aa: CAWSVRGNAEAFF

d_call: NA
clone_size: few
j_call: TRBJ1-2
v_call: TRBV28
cdr3_nt: TGTGCCAGCAGACCGTCGGACGGGAGGCGGTATGGCTACACCTTC
cdr3_aa: CASRPSDGRRYGYTF

d_call: TRBD2
clone_size: NA
j_call: TRBJ2-4
v_call: TRBV5-1
cdr3_nt: TGCGCCAGCAGCCCGGGACTAGCGGGAGTCGAAACCAAAAACATTCAGTACTTC
cdr3_aa: CASSPGLAGVETKNIQYF

d_call: NA
clone_size: few
j_call: TRBJ1-3
v_call: TRBV7-9
cdr3_nt: TGTGCCAGCAGCGCGGACATCACAGGGAGCACCATATATTTT
cdr3_aa: CASSADITGSTIYF

d_call: NA
clone_size: few
j_call: TRBJ1-2
v_call: TRBV15
cdr3_nt: TGTGCCACCAGCAGAGATGTGCAGGTTGGTGGCTACACCTTC
cdr3_aa: CATSRDVQVGGYTF